This is a list of T cell receptor beta chains from one sample in a study of long-term antiretroviral therapy in people with HIV. Data came from immunoSEQ multiplex PCR; TCRdb stores just in-frame clones and leaves some out. The sample shows some 22,000 clones, roughly 87% of them seen only once. The input for sequencing was unsorted PBMCs, taken 0.4 years after starting antiretroviral therapy. The source is a man aged 45-65 years with HIV. Both conserved end residues are trimmed from each CDR3. Some rows mark clone size as missing; the rest say once, few, many or name a class of expanded clone.

j_gene | v_gene | abundance | CDR3aa
TRBJ2-1 | TRBV20-1 | - | SAGGLAEQF
TRBJ2-2 | TRBV30 | - | AWSPTKTGINTGELF
TRBJ1-2 | TRBV6-1 | - | ASSEAVYGYT
TRBJ2-7 | TRBV19 | - | ASSLRAGFNAYEQY
TRBJ1-1 | TRBV4-3 | few | ASSPTGGNTEAF
TRBJ2-1 | TRBV15 | - | ATSRSGTSGVSYNEQF
TRBJ1-6 | TRBV19 | - | ASSVGTSFYNSPLH
TRBJ1-2 | TRBV6-5 | - | ASSPQGSGYGYT
TRBJ2-7 | TRBV19 | - | ASSSAGTSGSYEQY
TRBJ2-3 | TRBV2 | - | ASSELNLASVTDTQY
TRBJ2-2 | TRBV28 | - | ASSLLTRGTGELF
TRBJ2-2 | TRBV9 | - | ASSVTNTGELF
TRBJ1-6 | TRBV23-1 | - | ASSQCQVPNSPLH
TRBJ1-3 | TRBV9 | - | ASTLGAGGGSGNTIY
TRBJ2-5 | TRBV7-9 | - | ASSPREFLAKQETQY
TRBJ2-4 | TRBV19 | - | ASSSVETGVNIQY
TRBJ2-7 | TRBV9 | - | ASSVELRIPTGGEY
TRBJ1-4 | TRBV18 | - | ASSLLNEKLF
TRBJ2-2 | TRBV5-1 | - | ASSLGGLTGELF
TRBJ2-7 | TRBV11-2 | - | ASSLVLGQGRSQQY
TRBJ1-1 | TRBV4-1 | - | ASSQDPINTEAF
TRBJ1-6 | TRBV7-8 | few | ASTLGAGNSPLH
TRBJ2-7 | TRBV11-2 | - | ASSLATGAPEQY
TRBJ2-3 | TRBV11-1 | - | ASSARGGAMSDTQY
TRBJ1-1 | TRBV7-9 | - | ASSLVGLEAF
TRBJ1-5 | TRBV6-1 | - | ASSPGQPQH
TRBJ2-7 | TRBV30 | - | AWSVERGTRFYEQY
TRBJ2-7 | TRBV7-9 | - | ASSLAGGTYEQY
TRBJ1-2 | TRBV9 | - | ASSPPEWQGFNYGYT
TRBJ2-5 | TRBV7-2 | - | ASSFGGSGGQETQY
TRBJ1-1 | TRBV11-1 | - | ASSGTVGIAEAF
TRBJ1-4 | TRBV28 | - | ASSPWTDRREKLF
TRBJ2-7 | TRBV7-2 | - | ASSQLVGYEQY
TRBJ1-1 | TRBV18 | - | ASSPRALNTEAF
TRBJ1-5 | TRBV6-6 | - | ASRKGGDSNQPQH
TRBJ1-1 | TRBV28 | - | ASSGLGAGTEAF
TRBJ2-3 | TRBV11-2 | - | ASSLSGGETDTQY
TRBJ1-1 | TRBV5-1 | - | ASSPWVGDTEAF
TRBJ1-2 | TRBV7-2 | - | ASSLAPRTTFRGYT
TRBJ2-3 | TRBV4-1 | - | ASSQVADRGADTQY
TRBJ2-5 | TRBV5-1 | - | ASSQGLAEETQY
TRBJ2-7 | TRBV9 | - | ASSQGRGYEQY
TRBJ1-2 | TRBV4-3 | - | ASSQDISRGLGYGYT
TRBJ2-3 | TRBV4-1 | - | ASSQEGQGADTQY
TRBJ2-7 | TRBV4-1 | - | ASSQVLTRVSYEQY